This T cell receptor beta chain was sequenced in a study of cytomegalovirus exposure and HLA in healthy donors. The study, taken as a whole, reports: HLA alleles were associated with around 17,000 TCR beta sequences in a later analysis at 0.05 false discovery rate. Productive rates of about 87% or about 30% were seen for most TCR beta V segments in an earlier analysis. Across donors, most TCRs were seen rarely, yet some public ones were widespread.

Germline V gene data show CDR1 as SEHNR and CDR2 as FQNEAQ (reference sequence). The CDR3 is 14 residues long. V was pared by 6 bases and J by 2 bases, with 13 bases between. Remarks on this clone: Its antigen is unidentified.

Amplification used 60 Vbeta primers and 13 Jbeta primers. Per the study methods: Later work found roughly 80 million unique TCR beta chains, with 10 million to 14 million shared. Measured with immunoSEQ multiplex PCR; TCRdb has only the in-frame clones, and not every one. V, J and clone size were drawn from that table, and D and trimming were deduced from the DNA. This table holds roughly 140,000 clones, 70% to 85% found once. The sequencing sample was made of PBMCs. The receptor was derived from a man between 40 and 49 years old in good health and CMV-seropositive. J is TRBJ2-5 and V is TRBV7-9, with D possibly TRBD1 on 6 matching bases. Here the CDR3 reads CASRPQTGQETQYF. CDR3 coding DNA: TGTGCCAGCAGACCACAGACAGGTCAAGAGACCCAGTACTTC.